The rows below give T cell receptor beta chains drawn from one sample of a study of CD4 T cells in relation to SARS-CoV-2 and coronaviruses. The data were produced by immunoSEQ multiplex PCR, yet TCRdb's version contains in-frame clones alone and is incomplete. The table includes under 65,000 clones, roughly 88% detected once. Sequenced material: memory CD4+ T cells from PBMCs. The source of these receptors is a human donor in good health. Each CDR3 is given with its conserved first and last residue. D genes are given only for firm matches. A clone size is listed for some rows: how often the clone was seen (once, few, many), or a class if it is expanded.

cdr3_aa,cdr3_nt,clone_size,cdr3_length,j_call,d_call,v_call
CASSQLGLIAYNEQFF,TGTGCCAGCAGCCAACTGGGATTGATTGCCTACAATGAGCAGTTCTTC,-,16,TRBJ2-1,-,TRBV14
CASSQALITSGANVLTF,TGTGCCAGCAGTCAGGCCCTAATTACGTCTGGGGCCAACGTCCTGACTTTC,-,17,TRBJ2-6,-,TRBV3-1/TRBV3-2
CASSLRLGVAEAFF,TGTGCCAGCAGCCTAAGGTTGGGGGTCGCTGAAGCTTTCTTT,-,14,TRBJ1-1,-,TRBV3-1/TRBV3-2
CASSLDSQTINYGYTF,TGCGCCAGCAGCTTGGATTCACAGACAATAAACTATGGCTACACCTTC,-,16,TRBJ1-2,-,TRBV5-1
CASKSGGRGNQPQHF,TGTGCCAGCAAATCGGGGGGTCGCGGCAATCAGCCCCAGCATTTT,-,15,TRBJ1-5,-,TRBV6-5
CAAAAPGAPDTQYF,TGTGCCGCCGCCGCTCCGGGGGCGCCAGATACGCAGTATTTT,-,14,TRBJ2-3,-,TRBV6-5
CAIGGGRLNEKLFF,TGTGCCATCGGTGGCGGAAGACTTAATGAAAAACTGTTTTTT,-,14,TRBJ1-4,-,TRBV10-3
CASSVGAGMTTGELFF,TGTGCCAGCAGCGTAGGGGCCGGGATGACCACCGGGGAGCTGTTTTTT,-,16,TRBJ2-2,-,TRBV9
CASSFAAGTNEKLFF,TGCGCCAGCAGCTTTGCCGCAGGGACTAATGAAAAACTGTTTTTT,-,15,TRBJ1-4,-,TRBV5-1
CASSETFSTGGYGYTF,TGTGCCAGCAGTGAAACGTTCTCCACAGGGGGATATGGCTACACCTTC,-,16,TRBJ1-2,TRBD1,TRBV25-1
CASSSGLAHYNEQFF,TGTGCCAGCAGTTCCGGACTAGCTCACTACAATGAGCAGTTCTTC,few,15,TRBJ2-1,TRBD2,TRBV6-2/TRBV6-3
CASSDPGQSYEQYF,TGTGCCAGCAGTGATCCGGGACAGAGCTACGAGCAGTACTTC,-,14,TRBJ2-7,TRBD1,TRBV6-1
CACNREMGTEAFF,TGTGCCTGCAACAGGGAAATGGGCACTGAAGCTTTCTTT,-,13,TRBJ1-1,-,TRBV2
CASSEGRGTDTQYF,TGTGCCAGCAGTGAAGGGCGGGGCACAGATACGCAGTATTTT,-,14,TRBJ2-3,-,TRBV25-1
CAIRGIDTEAFF,TGTGCCATCAGGGGGATCGACACTGAAGCTTTCTTT,-,12,TRBJ1-1,-,TRBV10-3
CASSLASGGDRDSPLHF,TGTGCCAGCAGCTTAGCGTCAGGGGGTGACAGAGATTCACCCCTCCACTTT,-,17,TRBJ1-6,TRBD1,TRBV7-9
CSVLGNTGELFF,TGCAGCGTCCTTGGGAACACCGGGGAGCTGTTTTTT,-,12,TRBJ2-2,-,TRBV29-1
CASGLAEGQRYGYTF,TGTGCTAGTGGTTTGGCGGAGGGACAGCGCTATGGCTACACCTTC,once,15,TRBJ1-2,TRBD1,TRBV12-5
CASSFSTRGEQFF,TGTGCCAGCAGCTTCTCTACTCGCGGGGAGCAGTTCTTC,-,13,TRBJ2-1,-,TRBV11-2
CASSDRTGSYEQYF,TGTGCCAGCAGTGATCGGACAGGGTCCTACGAGCAGTACTTC,-,14,TRBJ2-7,TRBD1,TRBV2
CASASGSRNNEQFF,TGTGCCAGTGCAAGCGGGAGCAGGAACAATGAGCAGTTCTTC,-,14,TRBJ2-1,TRBD2,TRBV19
CASRQNQGGGGNKYEAFF,TGTGCCAGCAGGCAAAACCAGGGCGGGGGTGGCAATAAGTATGAAGCTTTCTTT,-,18,TRBJ1-1,-,TRBV27
CATSRDQGGQGGEKLFF,TGTGCCACCAGCAGAGATCAGGGCGGACAGGGGGGCGAAAAACTGTTTTTT,-,17,TRBJ1-4,TRBD1,TRBV15
CASSQDLGPNRSSPLHF,TGTGCCAGCAGCCAAGATCTTGGGCCCAACCGGTCTTCACCCCTCCACTTT,few,17,TRBJ1-6,-,TRBV3-1/TRBV3-2
CASSVEVTVGQGDYGYTF,TGTGCCAGCAGCGTAGAGGTTACTGTTGGCCAAGGTGACTATGGCTACACCTTC,-,18,TRBJ1-2,-,TRBV9
CASSDGLAGANYNEQFF,TGTGCCAGCAGTGACGGACTAGCGGGAGCTAACTACAATGAGCAGTTCTTC,once,17,TRBJ2-1,TRBD2,TRBV5-6
CASSLRPTGTNNEQFF,TGTGCCAGCAGCTTACGCCCCACAGGGACCAACAATGAGCAGTTCTTC,-,16,TRBJ2-1,-,TRBV7-3
CASSDPGDRGNQPQHF,TGTGCCAGCAGTGACCCTGGGGACAGGGGCAATCAGCCCCAGCATTTT,few,16,TRBJ1-5,TRBD1,TRBV6-4
CASSSSGVGANVLTF,TGTGCCAGCAGTTCCTCAGGGGTTGGGGCCAACGTCCTGACTTTC,-,15,TRBJ2-6,-,TRBV28
CASSSYRGGADTQYF,TGTGCCAGCAGCTCCTACAGGGGAGGGGCAGATACGCAGTATTTT,-,15,TRBJ2-3,-,TRBV11-2
CAHPGGLNTGELFF,TGTGCTCACCCAGGCGGTCTGAACACCGGGGAGCTGTTTTTT,-,14,TRBJ2-2,-,TRBV6-5
CASSLEASGITAMGRNLVQYF,TGTGCCAGCAGCTTAGAGGCTAGCGGGATTACCGCAATGGGCCGTAATCTGGTGCAGTATTTT,-,21,TRBJ2-3,TRBD2,TRBV7-6
CASSLEEGFDEQYF,TGCGCCAGCAGCTTGGAAGAGGGTTTCGACGAGCAGTACTTC,-,14,TRBJ2-7,-,TRBV5-1
CAWSSSGYDQPQHF,TGTGCCTGGAGTTCGTCAGGGTACGATCAGCCCCAGCATTTT,-,14,TRBJ1-5,-,TRBV30
CASSRRQGWETQYF,TGTGCCAGCAGCCGGAGACAGGGCTGGGAGACCCAGTACTTC,-,14,TRBJ2-5,TRBD1,TRBV5-5
CASIGTTFSTDTQYF,TGTGCCAGCATTGGAACGACATTTAGCACAGATACGCAGTATTTT,-,15,TRBJ2-3,-,TRBV6-5
CSVERTEQETQYF,TGCAGCGTTGAGCGGACAGAACAAGAGACCCAGTACTTC,-,13,TRBJ2-5,-,TRBV29-1
CASSRDSGLAGSNEQFF,TGTGCCAGTAGTAGAGATTCGGGACTAGCGGGATCCAATGAGCAGTTCTTC,-,17,TRBJ2-1,TRBD2,TRBV19
CASSSFAIGGYFSGNTIYF,TGTGCCAGCAGCTCCTTCGCTATCGGAGGGTATTTCTCTGGAAACACCATATATTTT,-,19,TRBJ1-3,-,TRBV7-9
CASSLYTGDVLFF,TGTGCCAGCAGTTTATACACGGGGGACGTTCTGTTTTTT,-,13,TRBJ1-4,-,TRBV27
CASRDQARPIRNEQFF,TGTGCCAGCAGAGATCAAGCTAGACCTATTCGCAATGAGCAGTTCTTC,once,16,TRBJ2-1,-,TRBV27
CASSYERPSNSPLHF,TGTGCCAGCAGTTACGAGCGGCCCTCAAATTCACCCCTCCACTTT,-,15,TRBJ1-6,-,TRBV6-5
CASSQPPYRGNTEAFF,TGCGCCAGCAGCCAACCACCCTACAGGGGAAACACTGAAGCTTTCTTT,-,16,TRBJ1-1,TRBD1,TRBV4-1
CASSRGQGVYNEQFF,TGTGCCAGCAGTCGCGGACAGGGCGTCTACAATGAGCAGTTCTTC,once,15,TRBJ2-1,TRBD1,TRBV6-2/TRBV6-3
CAWSWAVNSPLHF,TGTGCCTGGAGTTGGGCAGTCAACTCACCCCTCCACTTT,few,13,TRBJ1-6,-,TRBV30
CASSFNQGRLAGGSYNEQFF,TGCGCCAGCAGCTTTAACCAAGGGAGACTAGCGGGAGGATCTTACAATGAGCAGTTCTTC,-,20,TRBJ2-1,TRBD2,TRBV5-1